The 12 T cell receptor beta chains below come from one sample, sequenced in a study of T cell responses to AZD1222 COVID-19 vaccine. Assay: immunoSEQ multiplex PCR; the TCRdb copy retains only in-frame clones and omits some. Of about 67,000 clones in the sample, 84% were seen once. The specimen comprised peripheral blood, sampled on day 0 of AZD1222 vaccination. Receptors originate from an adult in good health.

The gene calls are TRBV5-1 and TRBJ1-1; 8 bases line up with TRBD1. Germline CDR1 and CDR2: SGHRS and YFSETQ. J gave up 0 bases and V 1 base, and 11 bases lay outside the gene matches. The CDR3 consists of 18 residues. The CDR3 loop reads CASSLQPRGRVMNTEAFF. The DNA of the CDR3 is TGCGCCAGCAGCTTGCAGCCCAGGGGGCGGGTAATGAACACTGAAGCTTTCTTT.

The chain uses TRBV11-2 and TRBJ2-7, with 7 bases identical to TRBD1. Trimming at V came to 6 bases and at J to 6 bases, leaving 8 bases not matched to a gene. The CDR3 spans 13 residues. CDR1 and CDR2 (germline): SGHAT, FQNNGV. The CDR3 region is CASRSDRVGEQYF. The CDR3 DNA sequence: TGTGCCAGCAGATCCGACAGGGTGGGCGAGCAGTACTTC. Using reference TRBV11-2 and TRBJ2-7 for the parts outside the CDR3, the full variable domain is EAGVAQSPRYKIIEKRQSVAFWCNPISGHATLYWYQQILGQGPKLLIQFQNNGVVDDSQLPKDRFSAERLKGVDSTLKIQPAKLEDSAVYLCASRSDRVGEQYFGPGTRLTVT.

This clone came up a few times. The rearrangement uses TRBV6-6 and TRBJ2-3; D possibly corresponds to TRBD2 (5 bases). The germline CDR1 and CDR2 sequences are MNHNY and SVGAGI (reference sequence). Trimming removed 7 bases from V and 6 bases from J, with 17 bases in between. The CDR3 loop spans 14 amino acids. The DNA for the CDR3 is TGTGCCAGCACCTTCCGAGGGCTCTCCGATACGCAGTATTTT. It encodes CASTFRGLSDTQYF.

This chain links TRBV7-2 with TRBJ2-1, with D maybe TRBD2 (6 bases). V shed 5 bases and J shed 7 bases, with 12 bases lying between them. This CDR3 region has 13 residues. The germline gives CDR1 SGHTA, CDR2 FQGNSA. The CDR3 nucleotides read TGTGCCAGCAGCCGGAACCGGGAGAATGAGCAGTTCTTC. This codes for CASSRNRENEQFF.

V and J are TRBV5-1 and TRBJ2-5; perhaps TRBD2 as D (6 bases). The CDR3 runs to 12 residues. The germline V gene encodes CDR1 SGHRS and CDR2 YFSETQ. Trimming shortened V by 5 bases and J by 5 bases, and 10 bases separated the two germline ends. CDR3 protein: CASSSGGETQYF. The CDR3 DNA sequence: TGCGCCAGCAGTAGCGGCGGGGAGACCCAGTACTTC.

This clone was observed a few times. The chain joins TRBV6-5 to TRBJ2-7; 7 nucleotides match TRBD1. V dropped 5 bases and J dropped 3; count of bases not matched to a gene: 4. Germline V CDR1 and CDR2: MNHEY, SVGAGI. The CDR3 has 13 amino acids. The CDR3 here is CASSRGTDYEQYF. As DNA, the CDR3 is TGTGCCAGCAGTAGAGGGACAGACTACGAGCAGTACTTC.

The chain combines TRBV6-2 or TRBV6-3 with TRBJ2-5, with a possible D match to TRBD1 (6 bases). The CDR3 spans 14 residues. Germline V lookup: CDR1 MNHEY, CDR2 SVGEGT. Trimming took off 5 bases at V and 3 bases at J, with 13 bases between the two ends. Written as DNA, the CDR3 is TGTGCCAGCAGTGACCCGGACAGAGAAGAGACCCAGTACTTC. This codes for CASSDPDREETQYF.

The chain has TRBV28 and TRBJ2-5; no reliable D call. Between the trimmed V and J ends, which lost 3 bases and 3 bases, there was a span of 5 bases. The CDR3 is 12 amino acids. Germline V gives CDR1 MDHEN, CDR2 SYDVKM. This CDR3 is CASSLWEETQYF. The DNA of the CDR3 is TGTGCCAGCAGTTTGTGGGAAGAGACCCAGTACTTC.

CDR3 protein: CSASHMNTEAFF. The DNA for the CDR3 is TGCAGTGCTAGTCATATGAACACTGAAGCTTTCTTT. V and J are TRBV20-1 and TRBJ1-1; D call uncertain. CDR1 DFQATT and CDR2 SNEGSKA come from the germline V gene (reference sequence). This CDR3 contains 12 residues. The germline V and J ends were trimmed by 3 bases and 0 bases, with 5 bases remaining between them.

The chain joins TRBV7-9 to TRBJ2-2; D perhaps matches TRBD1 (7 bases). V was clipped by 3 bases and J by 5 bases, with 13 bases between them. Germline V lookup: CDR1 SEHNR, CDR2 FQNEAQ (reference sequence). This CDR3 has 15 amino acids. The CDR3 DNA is TGTGCCAGCAGCTTTTCGACAGGGAGGACCGGGGAGCTGTTTTTT. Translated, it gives CASSFSTGRTGELFF.

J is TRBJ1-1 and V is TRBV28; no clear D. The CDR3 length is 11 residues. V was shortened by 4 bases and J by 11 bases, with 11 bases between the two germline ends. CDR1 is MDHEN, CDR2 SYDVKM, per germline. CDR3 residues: CASSWLEQAFF. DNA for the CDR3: TGTGCCAGCAGTTGGTTGGAGCAGGCTTTCTTT.

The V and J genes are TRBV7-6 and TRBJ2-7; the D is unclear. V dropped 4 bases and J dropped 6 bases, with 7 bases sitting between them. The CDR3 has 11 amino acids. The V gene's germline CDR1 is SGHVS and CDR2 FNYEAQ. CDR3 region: CASSSQGEQYF. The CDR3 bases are TGTGCCAGCAGCTCCCAAGGCGAGCAGTACTTC.